These T cell receptor beta chains were read from a single sample in a study of blood T cell repertoires in COVID-19. The protocol was immunoSEQ multiplex PCR, while the TCRdb copy is restricted to in-frame clones and leaves out a portion. The data hold roughly 50,000 clones, with around nine tenths observed a single time. Sequences were obtained from peripheral blood. All receptors derive from a man aged 80 or over with acute or convalescent COVID-19. Both conserved end residues are part of each CDR3. Not all rows give a size; the values are once, few, many and, for expanded clones, a class.

TRBJ2-5 | once | TRBV4-1 | CASSQAPAGRGQETQYF
TRBJ1-2 | - | TRBV19 | CASSIKFQGAGYGYTF
TRBJ2-3 | - | TRBV11-3 | CASSPGVLAGGGNTDTQYF
TRBJ1-6 | once | TRBV11-2 | CASSSGMGSRAGSPLHF
TRBJ1-2 | - | TRBV27 | CASSLGGGLYGYTF
TRBJ1-2 | - | TRBV14 | CASSQMDRGGYGYTF
TRBJ2-5 | - | TRBV27 | CASSSPFRGHQETQYF
TRBJ2-7 | - | TRBV28 | CASSLGGAVAYEQYF
TRBJ1-5 | - | TRBV4-2 | CASSSGPGDQPQHF
TRBJ1-2 | - | TRBV6-5 | CASSYSNPGTNYGYTF
TRBJ2-7 | - | TRBV5-1 | CASSLGGGSYEQYF
TRBJ2-3 | - | TRBV18 | CASSPSAGGDTQYF
TRBJ2-3 | - | TRBV5-1 | CASSLGLDTQYF
TRBJ1-2 | - | TRBV13 | CASSCLDRDYGYTF
TRBJ2-7 | - | TRBV12-3/TRBV12-4 | CASSLQGAYEQYF
TRBJ2-5 | - | TRBV11-3 | CASSMGGFKQETQYF
TRBJ2-7 | - | TRBV2 | CASKTGIHEQYF
TRBJ2-7 | - | TRBV19 | CASSILAGGATYEQYF
TRBJ1-5 | - | TRBV28 | CASSSPGAGNQPQHF
TRBJ2-7 | - | TRBV6-2/TRBV6-3 | CASSQTGEQYF
TRBJ1-4 | - | TRBV7-9 | CASSSGQGTTNEKLFF
TRBJ2-7 | once | TRBV6-1 | CASSEVRNSYEQYF
TRBJ1-1 | - | TRBV27 | CASSKDTNTEAFF
TRBJ1-1 | - | TRBV18 | CASSPGGPTEAFF
TRBJ2-3 | - | TRBV10-3 | CATYAGHNTDTQYF
TRBJ1-5 | - | TRBV10-3 | CAISDPGQPQHF